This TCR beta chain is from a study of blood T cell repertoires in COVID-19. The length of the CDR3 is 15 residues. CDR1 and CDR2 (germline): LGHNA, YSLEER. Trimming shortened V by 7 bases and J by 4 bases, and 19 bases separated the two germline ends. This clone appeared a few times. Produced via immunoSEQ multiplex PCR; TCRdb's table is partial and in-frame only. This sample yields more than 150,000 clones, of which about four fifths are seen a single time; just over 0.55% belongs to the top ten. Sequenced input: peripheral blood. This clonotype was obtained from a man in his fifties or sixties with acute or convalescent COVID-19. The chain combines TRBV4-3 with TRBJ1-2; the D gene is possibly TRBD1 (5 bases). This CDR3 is CASIGRDLPSYGYTF. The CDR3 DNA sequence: TGCGCCAGCATAGGGAGGGACCTACCGTCCTATGGCTACACCTTC.